The T cell receptor (beta chain) under discussion was sequenced for a study of blood T cell repertoires in COVID-19. Overall study: Samples came from the United States, Italy and Spain, spanning acute and convalescent COVID-19.

Repertoires were generated with immunoSEQ multiplex PCR, while TCRdb's copy carries only in-frame clones and drops some. In the table there are approximately 250,000 clones, approximately 86% of which are singletons. This CDR3 has 13 amino acids. V shed 4 bases and J shed 3 bases, with 8 bases lying between them. Germline V gene lookup returns CDR1 MNHEY and CDR2 SMNVEV (reference sequence). Sequenced sample: peripheral blood. J is TRBJ2-3 and V is TRBV27; D may be TRBD1 (5 bases). This receptor was identified in a woman aged 55 to 70 who had recovered from COVID-19. Written as DNA, the CDR3 is TGTGCCAGCAGTTCCCAGGGAACAGATACGCAGTATTTT. Translation: CASSSQGTDTQYF.